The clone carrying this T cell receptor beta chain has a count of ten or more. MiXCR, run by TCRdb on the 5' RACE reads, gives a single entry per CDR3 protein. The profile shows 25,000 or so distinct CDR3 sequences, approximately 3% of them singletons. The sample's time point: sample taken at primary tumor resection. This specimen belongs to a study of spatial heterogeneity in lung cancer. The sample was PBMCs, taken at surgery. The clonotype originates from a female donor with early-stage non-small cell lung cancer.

The CDR3 nucleotides are TGTGCCAGCAGCACAGGACTAGCGGCCGGGGAGCTGTTTTTT. Protein: CASSTGLAAGELFF. The chain is built from TRBV28 and TRBJ2-2; 10 nucleotides align to TRBD2. Looked up from germline, CDR1 is MDHEN and CDR2 is SYDVKM. This CDR3 is built from 14 residues. V dropped 6 bases and J dropped 6; count of bases not matched to a gene: 4.